Sequencing of this TCR beta chain was carried out in a study of glioma-infiltrating T cells. On the study more broadly: Glioma patients had dexamethasone for six or fewer days before surgery. Target coverage was roughly 4- to 10-fold for roughly one million blood T cells.

This clonotype was seen a handful of times. The target antigen is unknown. TCR alpha and beta CDR3 regions were amplified from RNA using iRepertoire nested multiplex PCR. TCRdb redid the calling of the multiplex PCR reads with MiXCR, one entry per CDR3 protein. The sample has 300,000 to 450,000 distinct CDR3 sequences, roughly two fifths seen once. Study results and limitations: Non-neoplastic patients had below-expected tissue-blood divergence, while all gliomas exceeded expectation.

This TCR derives from a human donor with low-grade glioma or glioblastoma, undergoing nonglioma brain surgery, or in good health (not recorded which). The specimen sequenced was glioma tissue, nonneoplastic brain tissue, or PBMCs (not recorded which).

The CDR3 nucleotides read TGTGCCAGCAGCTTATTCACCGGGAGGGCCGGCGAGCAGTACTTC. It specifies CASSLFTGRAGEQYF. The chain couples TRBV7-2 to TRBJ2-7; the match to TRBD2 covers 8 bases. This CDR3 region has 15 residues. The V gene's germline CDR1 is SGHTA and CDR2 FQGNSA. Trimming at V came to 2 bases and at J to 6 bases, leaving 9 bases not matched to a gene.